This TCR beta chain was obtained from a study of OX40 agonist ivuxolimab in advanced cancers. TCRdb's copy holds only in-frame clones and misses some; the assay was immunoSEQ multiplex PCR. The sample comprises some 32,000 clones, around 84% of which are singletons, and under 25% rests with the top ten. This CDR3 is built from 15 residues. The V gene end was trimmed by 0 bases and the J gene end by 5 bases; junction bases not matched to a gene: 7. Germline lookup yields CDR1 SQVTM and CDR2 ANQGSEA. The sequence was collected from an adult with an advanced solid tumor such as melanoma, head and neck, liver or kidney cancer. The V gene is TRBV29-1, the J gene TRBJ2-7; TRBD1 aligns across 10 bases. Specimen: CD4+ or CD8+ T cells sorted from blood, collected in a trial of the OX40 agonist ivuxolimab. The CDR3 loop reads CSVEEYGDRGHEQYF. In nucleotides, the CDR3 is TGCAGCGTTGAAGAATATGGGGACAGGGGCCACGAGCAGTACTTC.